This TCR beta chain was captured in a study of STAT5B mutations in CD4+ large granular lymphocyte leukemia. V was shortened by 2 bases and J by 2 bases, with 6 bases between the two germline ends. The CDR3 loop spans 14 amino acids. Germline V gives CDR1 MNHEY, CDR2 SMNVEV (reference sequence). Only in-frame clones appear in the TCRdb table, and some are missing; sequencing was by immunoSEQ multiplex PCR. This table holds around 37,000 clones, around 80% found once. The V call is TRBV27, the J call TRBJ1-4, with D uncertain. The sample comprised CD4+ T cells from blood buffy coats. The sequence was collected from a human donor in good health. CDR3 DNA: TGTGCCAGCAGTTTACACGGTACTAATGAAAAACTGTTTTTT. Its protein product is CASSLHGTNEKLFF.